The next 9 T cell receptor beta chains were all read from a single sample in a study of shared T cell receptors in the human thymus. Only in-frame clones appear in the TCRdb table, and some are missing; sequencing was by immunoSEQ multiplex PCR. The sample has approximately 490,000 clones, around 78% seen once. This sample also belongs to another study, concerning human thymus T cells.

Sequenced sample: thymocytes. The receptors were sampled from a boy younger than two with a congenital heart defect.

V is TRBV5-1 and J is TRBJ2-7, with D perhaps matching TRBD1 (5 bases). Germline V gene sequence: CDR1 SGHRS, CDR2 YFSETQ. This CDR3 has 15 amino acids. V lost 5 bases and J lost 5, with 20 bases in between. CDR3 region: CASSPIWGIKDEQYF. Written as DNA, the CDR3 is TGCGCCAGCAGTCCTATATGGGGCATCAAGGACGAGCAGTACTTC.

The chain combines TRBV6-1 with TRBJ1-5; D is undetermined. The V end was cut by 5 bases, the J end by 5 bases, with 16 bases between. Per the germline V gene, CDR1 is MNHNS and CDR2 is SASEGT. The CDR3 runs 15 residues. The CDR3: CASSPMGRKDQPQHF. CDR3 nucleotide sequence: TGTGCCAGCAGTCCCATGGGCAGGAAAGATCAGCCCCAGCATTTT.

This clone appeared once. CDR3 residues: CASSGRGLAEAFF. The CDR3 nucleotides read TGTGCCAGCAGTGGGCGGGGGTTGGCTGAAGCTTTCTTT. The chain joins TRBV2 to TRBJ1-1; a possible D gene is TRBD1 (5 bases). The V end lost 4 bases, the J end lost 6 bases, and 12 bases lay between the germline ends. The CDR3 totals 13 residues. Germline-derived CDR1 and CDR2 are SNHLY and FYNNEI. Drawing the rest from reference TRBV2 and TRBJ1-1, the complete variable domain is EPEVTQTPSHQVTQMGQEVILRCVPISNHLYFYWYRQILGQKVEFLVSFYNNEISEKSEIFDDQFSVERPDGSNFTLKIRSTKLEDSAMYFCASSGRGLAEAFFGQGTRLTVV.

CDR3 in DNA: TGTGCCAGCACTCCTAGAGGGCCCCCTAGCAATCAGCCCCAGCATTTT. Translated, it gives CASTPRGPPSNQPQHF. This sequence joins TRBV27 and TRBJ1-5; no definite D call. Germline CDR1 is MNHEY and CDR2 is SMNVEV (reference sequence). CDR3 size: 16 residues. V lost 7 bases and J 0 bases, leaving 16 bases between the germline ends.

The chain couples TRBV5-5 to TRBJ1-2; a possible D gene is TRBD1 (6 bases). V was cut by 4 bases and J by 4 bases, with 14 bases left in between. Germline V CDR1 and CDR2: SGHKS, YYEKEE (reference sequence). This CDR3 contains 14 residues. The CDR3 region is CASSVVGQFYGYTF. In nucleotides, the CDR3 is TGTGCCAGCAGCGTTGTCGGACAGTTCTATGGCTACACCTTC.

The chain joins TRBV5-1 to TRBJ1-2; perhaps TRBD1 as D (5 bases). Trimming left V 0 bases short and J 2 bases short, with 11 bases between. There are 15 residues in the CDR3. The germline V gene encodes CDR1 SGHRS and CDR2 YFSETQ. This chain's CDR3 is CASSLGRQSNYGYTF. Written as DNA, the CDR3 is TGCGCCAGCAGCTTGGGCAGACAGAGCAACTATGGCTACACCTTC.

V usage is TRBV5-4 and J usage is TRBJ2-7, with D possibly matching TRBD2 (6 bases). V gave up 3 bases and J gave up 6 bases, with 16 bases separating them. Germline values: CDR1 SGHNT, CDR2 YYREEE (reference sequence). CDR3 length: 14 residues. CDR3 DNA sequence: TGTGCCAGCAGCTCGGGACTGGCCGAAATCGAGCAGTACTTC. This codes for CASSSGLAEIEQYF.

Only a few counts were recorded for this clone. The V and J genes are TRBV15 and TRBJ1-5, with a tentative D call TRBD1 (5 bases). Per germline, CDR1 LNHNV and CDR2 YYDKDF (reference sequence). Between the trimmed V and J ends, which lost 8 bases and 0 bases, there was a span of 14 bases. The CDR3 is 15 amino acids. CDR3 DNA: TGTGCCACCTCCCTCGGGGGGGATAGCAATCAGCCCCAGCATTTT. Its translation: CATSLGGDSNQPQHF.

The gene calls are TRBV19 and TRBJ1-2, with D unclear. Trimming shortened V by 6 bases and J by 2 bases, and 10 bases separated the two germline ends. Germline values: CDR1 LNHDA, CDR2 SQIVND (reference sequence). The CDR3 loop spans 13 amino acids. This chain's CDR3 is CASRPGYNYGYTF. For the CDR3, the DNA is TGTGCCAGTAGACCCGGGTACAACTATGGCTACACCTTC.